What follows are 29 T cell receptor beta chains derived from one specimen sequenced in a study of CD8+CD57+ T cells in acquired aplastic anemia. Using genomic DNA as the template, TCR beta VDJ and CDR3 profiling was carried out. TCRdb analysed the reads with MiXCR anew, one entry per CDR3 protein. The data hold about 64,000 distinct CDR3 sequences, with about 50% observed a single time. The sequencing input was sorted CD4+, CD8+, or CD8+CD57+ T cells (not recorded which) from PBMCs. These receptors originate from a human donor in good health, serving as a control.

The chain is built from TRBV6-4 and TRBJ2-3, with D possibly TRBD2 on 6 matching bases. Germline assignment: CDR1 MRHNA and CDR2 SNTAGT. V was clipped by 10 bases and J by 2 bases, with 13 bases between them. The CDR3 is made up of 13 amino acids. CDR3 loop: CATSGRDTDTQYF. CDR3 in DNA: TGTGCCACCTCTGGGCGGGACACAGATACGCAGTATTTT.

This clonotype was counted once. The chain employs TRBV25-1 and TRBJ1-6, with D possibly matching TRBD1 (5 bases). The CDR3 covers 16 residues. V lost 0 bases and J 6 bases, leaving 12 bases between the germline ends. Germline V gene sequence: CDR1 MGHDK, CDR2 SYGVNS. The CDR3: CASSEYRPRVNSPLHF. The CDR3 DNA follows: TGTGCCAGCAGTGAATATAGGCCCAGGGTTAATTCACCCCTCCACTTT. Looking up the rest from reference TRBV25-1 and TRBJ1-6 gives the full variable domain: EADIYQTPRYLVIGTGKKITLECSQTMGHDKMYWYQQDPGMELHLIHYSYGVNSTEKGDLSSESTVSRIRTEHFPLTLESARPSHTSQYLCASSEYRPRVNSPLHFGNGTRLTVT.

This clonotype was detected only once. CDR3 bases: TGTGCCAGCCGACAGGGGAGTACAGATACGCAGTATTTT. Translating it yields CASRQGSTDTQYF. The V call is TRBV19, the J call TRBJ2-3; 8 bases map to TRBD1. Germline CDR1 and CDR2: LNHDA and SQIVND (reference sequence). The CDR3 contains 13 residues. Trimming cost V 9 bases and J 3 bases; bases outside gene matches: 5.

Ten or more counts support this clonotype. The V gene is TRBV20-1, the J gene TRBJ1-2; D ambiguous. CDR1 is DFQATT, CDR2 SNEGSKA, per germline (reference sequence). V gave up 0 bases and J gave up 0 bases, with 11 bases separating them. The CDR3 sequence is 15 residues long. The CDR3 coding sequence is TGCAGTGCTAGAGATTTCCCAGGAGCTAACTATGGCTACACCTTC. The encoded protein is CSARDFPGANYGYTF.

The chain is built from TRBV10-1 and TRBJ2-7; 9 bases match TRBD2. After removal of 0 bases from V and 6 bases from J, the junction contained 6 bases not matched to a gene. The germline gives CDR1 WNHNN, CDR2 SYGVQD (reference sequence). The CDR3 sequence is 15 residues long. Written as DNA, the CDR3 is TGCGCCAGCAGTGAGTCCGGCGGGGGGGCCCGCGAGCAGTACTTC. It yields the protein CASSESGGGAREQYF.

The J gene is TRBJ1-5, the V gene TRBV24-1, with D perhaps matching TRBD1 (5 bases). V was cut by 7 bases and J by 5 bases, with 11 bases left in between. Per germline, CDR1 KGHDR and CDR2 SFDVKD. The CDR3 is 13 amino acids. The CDR3 DNA reads as TGTGCCACCAGCGGACCGGGGGATCAGCCCCAGCATTTT. This codes for CATSGPGDQPQHF.

This clonotype was counted ten times or more. The rearrangement links TRBV15 to TRBJ2-3, with a weak D call TRBD2 (5 bases). V gave up 5 bases and J gave up 1 base, with 13 bases separating them. CDR3 length: 15 residues. CDR1 is LNHNV, CDR2 YYDKDF, per germline (reference sequence). Written as DNA, the CDR3 is TGTGCCACCAGCCCCACGAGGGAGCGCACAGATACGCAGTATTTT. Translation gives CATSPTRERTDTQYF. Together with reference TRBV15 and TRBJ2-3, the CDR3 gives the full variable domain: DAMVIQNPRYQVTQFGKPVTLSCSQTLNHNVMYWYQQKSSQAPKLLFHYYDKDFNNEADTPDNFQSRRPNTSFCFLDIRSPGLGDTAMYLCATSPTRERTDTQYFGPGTRLTVL.

This clonotype was observed a handful of times. The chain uses TRBV7-8 and TRBJ2-7, with D unclear. The germline gives CDR1 SGHVS, CDR2 FQNEAQ. The CDR3 is 14 residues long. The V gene lost 4 bases and the J gene lost 0 bases, with 10 bases spanning the gap. CDR3 DNA: TGTGCCAGCAGCTACGAGAGCCGCTCCTACGAGCAGTACTTC. Its translation: CASSYESRSYEQYF.

This rearrangement joins TRBV25-1 to TRBJ2-3, with D perhaps TRBD2 (5 bases). Trimming stripped 6 bases from V and 4 bases from J, with 14 bases between. The CDR3 contains 14 residues. Germline V gene sequence: CDR1 MGHDK, CDR2 SYGVNS. The CDR3 sequence: CASRWRASPDTQYF. DNA of the CDR3: TGTGCCAGCAGGTGGCGGGCATCGCCAGATACGCAGTATTTT.

The chain carries TRBV2 and TRBJ1-2; 9 bases align to TRBD1. Trimming removed 4 bases from V and 7 bases from J; junction bases left unmatched: 4. This CDR3 spans 13 amino acids. Germline CDR1 is SNHLY and CDR2 is FYNNEI. This CDR3 reads CASSGDRVRGYTF. CDR3 bases: TGTGCCAGCAGTGGGGACAGGGTACGTGGCTACACCTTC.

CDR3 region: CSVDRDYGYTF. CDR3 nucleotides: TGCAGCGTTGACCGGGACTATGGCTACACCTTC. The genes are TRBV29-1 and TRBJ1-2; no clear D. The CDR3 is 11 amino acids. Germline-derived CDR1 and CDR2 are SQVTM and ANQGSEA. The ends were cut back, 3 bases at V and 3 bases at J, with 5 bases in the middle.

This clonotype was seen a few times. Since a much larger clone is just one base distant, this may be a read error. This rearrangement joins TRBV24-1 to TRBJ2-7; 9 bases are a match to TRBD1. CDR3 size: 15 residues. Germline V lookup: CDR1 KGHDR, CDR2 SFDVKD. DNA for the CDR3: TGTGCCAGCAGTCTTACCCGGGACAGGGTGAACGGGCAGTACTTC. Amino acid sequence: CASSLTRDRVNGQYF.

The chain couples TRBV29-1 to TRBJ1-4; D is uncertain. Deletions cut 5 bases from V and 12 bases from J, with 13 bases between. The CDR3 loop spans 11 amino acids. Germline V gene lookup returns CDR1 SQVTM and CDR2 ANQGSEA. CDR3 DNA: TGCAGCGTTTTGACACCCGAGGAACTGTTTTTT. As protein: CSVLTPEELFF.

This clonotype was detected a few times. This chain joins TRBV7-3 and TRBJ2-7; 7 positions agree with TRBD1. The V gene's germline CDR1 is SGHTA and CDR2 FQGTGA. The CDR3 loop spans 15 amino acids. V lost 5 bases and J lost 2; bases outside the gene matches: 9. This CDR3 reads CASSDQTGQTYEQYF. Here the CDR3 DNA reads TGTGCCAGCAGCGACCAGACAGGGCAAACCTACGAGCAGTACTTC.

This clonotype was found many times. CDR3 DNA: TGCAGTGCCCTCGACGGACGTAACGCGAACACCGGGGAGCTGTTTTTT. Translating gives CSALDGRNANTGELFF. The rearrangement joins TRBV20-1 to TRBJ2-2; D call uncertain. Per the germline V gene, CDR1 is DFQATT and CDR2 is SNEGSKA (reference sequence). The V end lost 6 bases, the J end lost 0 bases, and 17 bases lay between the germline ends. The CDR3 spans 16 residues.

Many counts were recorded for this clonotype. The chain joins TRBV19 to TRBJ2-1, with D possibly TRBD1 on 6 matching bases. Trimming stripped 5 bases from V and 0 bases from J, with 11 bases between. From germline, CDR1 is LNHDA and CDR2 SQIVND (reference sequence). The CDR3 is 15 residues long. CDR3 DNA: TGTGCCAGTAGTCAAGGACAGAGCTCCTACAATGAGCAGTTCTTC. Amino acids: CASSQGQSSYNEQFF.

This clonotype appeared many times. The rearrangement joins TRBV4-1 to TRBJ1-4; 8 bases align to TRBD1. Unmatched junction bases numbered 4, after V lost 4 bases and J lost 0 bases. Germline CDR1 reads MGHRA; CDR2 reads YSYEKL. The CDR3 is 16 amino acids. The CDR3 DNA sequence: TGCGCCAGCAGCCGGACAGGGCATACAACTAATGAAAAACTGTTTTTT. It translates to CASSRTGHTTNEKLFF.

This clonotype was counted ten times or more. The chain carries TRBV28 and TRBJ1-2; D is ambiguous. Looked up from germline, CDR1 is MDHEN and CDR2 is SYDVKM. Trimming shortened V by 5 bases and J by 7 bases, and 2 bases separated the two germline ends. This CDR3 is built from 9 residues. The CDR3 sequence is CASSPGYTF. CDR3 DNA: TGTGCCAGCAGTCCTGGCTACACCTTC.

This chain joins TRBV29-1 and TRBJ1-2; tentatively, D is TRBD1 (5 bases). V was trimmed by 4 bases and J by 3 bases, leaving 12 bases between them. CDR1 SQVTM and CDR2 ANQGSEA come from the germline V gene. The CDR3 sequence is 13 residues long. In DNA form, the CDR3 reads TGCAGCGTTGCGACAGCGGAAGACTATGGCTACACCTTC. The encoded protein is CSVATAEDYGYTF. The entire variable domain, with the rest obtained from reference TRBV29-1 and TRBJ1-2, is as follows: SAVISQKPSRDICQRGTSLTIQCQVDSQVTMMFWYRQQPGQSLTLIATANQGSEATYESGFVIDKFPISRPNLTFSTLTVSNMSPEDSSIYLCSVATAEDYGYTFGSGTRLTVV.

As to this clonotype: Relative to the germline gene, one junction end is altered; a read error may explain this. The CDR3 sequence: CASSLVSRGQSVPTLDNSPLRF. CDR3 sequence (DNA): TGTGCCAGCAGCTTAGTAAGTCGGGGACAGTCAGTCCCAACACTCGATAATTCGCCCCTCCGCTTT. The chain links TRBV11-1 to TRBJ1-6; 7 nucleotides agree with TRBD1. The germline gives CDR1 SGHAT, CDR2 FQDESV (reference sequence). CDR3 size: 22 residues.

This clonotype was detected ten times or more. The chain combines TRBV5-1 with TRBJ2-7; 13 positions agree with TRBD2. This CDR3 region has 18 residues. J gave up 2 bases and V 0 bases, and 8 bases lay outside the gene matches. Germline CDR1 is SGHRS and CDR2 is YFSETQ. Here the CDR3 reads CASSLVGAGLAGTYEQYF. The CDR3 DNA reads TGCGCCAGCAGCTTGGTGGGGGCGGGACTAGCGGGAACCTACGAGCAGTACTTC.

The V call is TRBV15, the J call TRBJ1-4; a weak D match, TRBD1 (5 bases). CDR1 LNHNV and CDR2 YYDKDF come from the germline V gene (reference sequence). Trimming removed 3 bases from V and 7 bases from J, with 12 bases in between. This CDR3 region has 14 residues. The CDR3 loop reads CATSSVQGGEKLFF. The CDR3 DNA reads as TGTGCCACCAGCAGTGTGCAGGGAGGTGAAAAACTGTTTTTT.

The CDR3 sequence: CASSSGTVNYGYTF. The CDR3 region has the DNA TGTGCCAGCAGCTCGGGGACGGTTAACTATGGCTACACCTTC. The chain uses TRBV7-6 and TRBJ1-2, with D maybe TRBD1 (5 bases). Between the trimmed V and J ends, which lost 4 bases and 1 base, there was a span of 10 bases. The CDR3 has 14 residues. Germline V gives CDR1 SGHVS, CDR2 FNYEAQ.

The rearrangement joins TRBV7-2 to TRBJ2-5; 8 bases match TRBD1. This CDR3 is built from 14 residues. In germline, CDR1 is SGHTA, CDR2 FQGNSA. V was pared by 1 base and J by 5 bases, with 3 bases of the junction left unmatched. The CDR3 DNA reads TGTGCCAGCAGCTTAGGACAGGGGTTGGAGACCCAGTACTTC. Translated, it gives CASSLGQGLETQYF.

The chain carries TRBV20-1 and TRBJ2-7; possible D gene TRBD1, 6 bases. Trimming left V 4 bases short and J 3 bases short, with 16 bases between. Looked up from germline, CDR1 is DFQATT and CDR2 is SNEGSKA (reference sequence). The CDR3 runs to 14 residues. CDR3 DNA sequence: TGCAGTGCTAATCCACCACAGGGCGGCTACGAGCAGTACTTC. Encoded protein: CSANPPQGGYEQYF.

This clonotype has at least ten counts. This chain links TRBV12-3 or TRBV12-4 with TRBJ2-1; D gene uncertain. V gave up 3 bases and J gave up 8 bases, with 8 bases separating them. This CDR3 has 12 amino acids. CDR3 region: CASSFNSDEQFF. CDR3 bases: TGTGCCAGCAGTTTCAATTCGGATGAGCAGTTCTTC.

This clonotype has ten or more counts. V and J are TRBV9 and TRBJ1-3; 7 nucleotides match TRBD1. The CDR3 contains 14 residues. Trimming at V came to 2 bases and at J to 4 bases, leaving 3 bases not matched to a gene. The germline gives CDR1 SGDLS, CDR2 YYNGEE. Here the CDR3 reads CASSVTGLGNTIYF. CDR3 sequence (DNA): TGTGCCAGCAGCGTGACAGGGTTGGGAAACACCATATATTTT.

This chain joins TRBV19 and TRBJ1-2; no firm D call. Germline V gene lookup returns CDR1 LNHDA and CDR2 SQIVND (reference sequence). The CDR3 has 14 residues. The V gene lost 4 bases and the J gene lost 3 bases, with 12 bases spanning the gap. The CDR3 region is CASSSPRADYGYTF. CDR3 DNA sequence: TGTGCCAGTAGTAGTCCACGGGCCGACTATGGCTACACCTTC.

This clonotype was seen many times. The V call is TRBV25-1, the J call TRBJ1-6; D gene uncertain. The germline V and J ends were trimmed by 6 bases and 5 bases, with 14 bases remaining between them. CDR1 MGHDK and CDR2 SYGVNS come from the germline V gene. CDR3 length equals 15 residues. The CDR3 region has the DNA TGTGCCAGCAGGGCGTGGGAAAGCGATAATTCACCCCTCCACTTT. It codes for CASRAWESDNSPLHF. The entire variable domain, with the rest obtained from reference TRBV25-1 and TRBJ1-6, is as follows: EADIYQTPRYLVIGTGKKITLECSQTMGHDKMYWYQQDPGMELHLIHYSYGVNSTEKGDLSSESTVSRIRTEHFPLTLESARPSHTSQYLCASRAWESDNSPLHFGNGTRLTVT.